The present T cell receptor (beta chain) was sequenced within a study of Ad26.COV2.S vaccination and SARS-CoV-2 variants (dated by TCRdb to the early 2020s). In terms of the full investigation: Donors in the vaccine arm were drawn from COV1001, a multicentre, randomized, double-blind, placebo-controlled phase I-IIa trial testing Ad26.COV2.S in healthy adults. Ad26.COV2.S was administered intramuscularly at 5 x 10^10 or 1 x 10^11 viral particles, either as a single shot or as two shots given 56 days apart. TCRbeta repertoire sequencing served as the tool for gauging how specific and how broad the SARS-CoV-2-reactive T cell receptors were following Ad26.COV2.S vaccination. The TCR-sequenced set comprised roughly 30 samples: around 20 Ad26.COV2.S vaccine recipients, 5 placebo recipients and 8 SARS-CoV-2 convalescent individuals. Trial participants were randomized into five groups of five: low-dose or high-dose Ad26.COV2.S given once or twice, or placebo on both occasions. Blinding of investigators to trial group allocation was maintained during experiments and outcome assessment. Paper-wide results and their limitations: The authors noted that total T cell responses may have been underestimated by the TCR breadth and depth analyses. Compared with placebo recipients, Ad26.COV2.S recipients showed higher spike-specific TCR breadth (P = 0.0014). The study was not powered for comparison of responses between vaccine doses or regimens. Substantial breadth of spike-specific CD8+ and CD4+ T cell responses was reported after vaccination. Comparable non-spike TCR breadth was observed between vaccine and placebo recipients, consistent with only spike being contained in the vaccine.

The treatment or condition label here, explained by the study, means: approximately 18 received Ad26.COV2.S at low or high dose, single or two shots; five or six received placebo; per-sample allocation not given. Repertoires of vaccine and placebo recipients were sequenced from samples taken on day 63 after the first injection. In Cohort 1b, roughly 26 adults aged 18-55 years were enrolled at a single site in Boston, USA, between 29 July and 7 August 2020. Ad26.COV2.S consisted of a replication-incompetent adenovirus type 26 vector by which a prefusion-stabilized SARS-CoV-2 spike protein from the original Wuhan strain was expressed. A remark on this clone: Its antigen remains undetermined. No base qualities exist here, and no much larger clone lies one base off it.

The CDR3 numbers 12 residues from cysteine through phenylalanine. Left in the record is the CDR3 DNA by itself, 36 bases read in frame from the first base. V is shortened by 6 bases, J by 0 bases, and the region joining them spans 5 bases. CDR1 and CDR2 are drawn from the germline V gene: MDHEN, SYDVKM. TCRbeta CDR3 regions were sequenced with the immunoSEQ Assay. After extraction, genomic DNA underwent amplification by bias-controlled multiplex PCR, followed by high-throughput sequencing. On the study's bioinformatics: Collapsing and filtering of sequences were performed to quantify the absolute abundance of each unique TCRbeta CDR3 region. T cell fraction was estimated by normalization of TCRbeta template counts to usable DNA, with usable DNA being measured through amplification of reference genes present in all nucleated cells. Repertoire TCRs were annotated as SARS-CoV-2-specific by exact matching of V gene, CDR3 amino acid sequence and J gene to a known reactive TCR set. The reference SARS-CoV-2 TCR set was obtained from MIRA and was filtered for enrichment in COVID-19-positive ImmuneCODE repertoires, whereby public or cross-reactive TCRs were removed. Using the MIRA antigens, annotated TCRs were further analysed by specific ORF or by position within an ORF. Breadth was defined as the number of annotated unique rearrangements divided by the total number of unique productive rearrangements, and depth was defined as the summed frequency of the annotated unique rearrangements. Two-sided Wilcoxon rank-sum tests were applied when comparing TCR breadth between groups. The table was pulled from immuneACCESS by TCRdb, which kept in-frame rearrangements only. Such tables lose some clones; where checked, under half of the loss comes from unresolved V genes, and the rest has no known cause. That table gives V, J and clone size, and the DNA gave D and trimming. Within this sample are more than 300,000 clones, with 65% to 90% of them counted one time only. Jointly, the top ten make up around a tenth of the sample.

This chain is built from TRBV28 and TRBJ1-1, and TRBD1 may be the D gene, going by 5 matching bases. The specimen was peripheral blood, collected in a trial of Ad26.COV2.S vaccine versus placebo. This TCR came from a person between 18 and 65 years old who received the Ad26.COV2.S COVID-19 vaccine or a placebo. The CDR3 protein sequence reads: CASSRVNTEAFF. Here is the DNA: TGTGCCAGCAGCAGGGTGAACACTGAAGCTTTCTTT.